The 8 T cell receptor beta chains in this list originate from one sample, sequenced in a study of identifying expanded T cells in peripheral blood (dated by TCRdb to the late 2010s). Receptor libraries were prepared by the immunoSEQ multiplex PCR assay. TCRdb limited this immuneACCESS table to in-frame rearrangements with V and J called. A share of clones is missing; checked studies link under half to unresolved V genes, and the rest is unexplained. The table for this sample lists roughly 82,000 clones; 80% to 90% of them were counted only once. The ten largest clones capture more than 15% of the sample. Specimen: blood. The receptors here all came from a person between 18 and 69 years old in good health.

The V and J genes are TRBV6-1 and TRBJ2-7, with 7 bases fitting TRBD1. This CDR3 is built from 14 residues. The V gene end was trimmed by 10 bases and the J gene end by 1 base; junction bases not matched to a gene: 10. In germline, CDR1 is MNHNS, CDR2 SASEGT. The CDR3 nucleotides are TGTGCCACGGCTCTCCGGGACAGTTCCTACGAGCAGTACTTC. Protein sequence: CATALRDSSYEQYF.

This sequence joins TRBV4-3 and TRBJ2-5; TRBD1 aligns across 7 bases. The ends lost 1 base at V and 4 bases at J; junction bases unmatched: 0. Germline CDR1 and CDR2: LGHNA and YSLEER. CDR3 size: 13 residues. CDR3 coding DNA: TGCGCCAGCAGCCAAGGGACAGGAGAGACCCAGTACTTC. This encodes CASSQGTGETQYF.

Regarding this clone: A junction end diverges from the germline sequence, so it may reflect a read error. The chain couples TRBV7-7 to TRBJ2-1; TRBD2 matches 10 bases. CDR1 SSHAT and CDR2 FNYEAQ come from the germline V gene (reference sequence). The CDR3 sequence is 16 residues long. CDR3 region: CASSPLAGVKDNEQFF. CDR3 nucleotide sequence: TGTGCTAGCAGCCCCCTAGCGGGAGTGAAGGACAATGAGCAGTTCTTC.

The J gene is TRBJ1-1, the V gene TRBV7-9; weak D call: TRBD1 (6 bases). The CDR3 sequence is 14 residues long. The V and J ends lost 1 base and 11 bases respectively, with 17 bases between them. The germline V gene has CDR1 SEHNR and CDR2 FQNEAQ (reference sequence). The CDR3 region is CASSLVDRLPRAFF. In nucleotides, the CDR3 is TGTGCCAGCAGCTTAGTAGACAGGCTACCGAGGGCTTTCTTT.

The CDR3 sequence: CASSQTGGGEAFF. The CDR3 DNA follows: TGTGCCAGCAGCCAGACAGGGGGCGGTGAAGCTTTCTTT. The rearrangement uses TRBV7-9 and TRBJ1-1, with 10 nucleotides matching TRBD1. The length of the CDR3 is 13 residues. The germline V gene has CDR1 SEHNR and CDR2 FQNEAQ (reference sequence). After removal of 5 bases from V and 7 bases from J, the junction contained 4 bases not matched to a gene.

CDR3 in amino acids: CASTGGGVSNTGELFF. CDR3 in DNA: TGTGCCAGCACTGGGGGCGGCGTATCGAACACCGGGGAGCTGTTTTTT. The rearrangement links TRBV9 to TRBJ2-2; TRBD1 is a possible D gene (6 bases). This CDR3 comprises 16 residues. V was shortened by 6 bases and J by 0 bases, with 15 bases between the two germline ends. Germline CDR1 reads SGDLS; CDR2 reads YYNGEE. Variable domain in full (rest from reference TRBV9 and TRBJ2-2): DSGVTQTPKHLITATGQRVTLRCSPRSGDLSVYWYQQSLDQGLQFLIQYYNGEERAKGNILERFSAQQFPDLHSELNLSSLELGDSALYFCASTGGGVSNTGELFFGEGSRLTVL.

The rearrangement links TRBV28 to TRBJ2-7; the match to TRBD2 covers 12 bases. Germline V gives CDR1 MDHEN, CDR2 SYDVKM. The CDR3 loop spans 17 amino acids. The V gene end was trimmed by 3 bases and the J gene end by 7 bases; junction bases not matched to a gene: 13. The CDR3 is CASSLGTSGPLFSEQYF. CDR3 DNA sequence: TGTGCCAGCAGTTTGGGGACTAGCGGGCCTCTTTTTTCTGAGCAGTACTTC. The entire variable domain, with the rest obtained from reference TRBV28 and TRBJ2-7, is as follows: DVKVTQSSRYLVKRTGEKVFLECVQDMDHENMFWYRQDPGLGLRLIYFSYDVKMKEKGDIPEGYSVSREKKERFSLILESASTNQTSMYLCASSLGTSGPLFSEQYFGPGTRLTVT.

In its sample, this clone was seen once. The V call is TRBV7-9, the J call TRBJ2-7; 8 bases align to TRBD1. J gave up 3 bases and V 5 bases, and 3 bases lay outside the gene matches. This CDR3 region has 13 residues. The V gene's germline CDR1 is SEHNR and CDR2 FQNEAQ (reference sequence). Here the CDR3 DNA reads TGTGCCAGCAGCCCCACAGGGGGCTACGAGCAGTACTTC. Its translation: CASSPTGGYEQYF.